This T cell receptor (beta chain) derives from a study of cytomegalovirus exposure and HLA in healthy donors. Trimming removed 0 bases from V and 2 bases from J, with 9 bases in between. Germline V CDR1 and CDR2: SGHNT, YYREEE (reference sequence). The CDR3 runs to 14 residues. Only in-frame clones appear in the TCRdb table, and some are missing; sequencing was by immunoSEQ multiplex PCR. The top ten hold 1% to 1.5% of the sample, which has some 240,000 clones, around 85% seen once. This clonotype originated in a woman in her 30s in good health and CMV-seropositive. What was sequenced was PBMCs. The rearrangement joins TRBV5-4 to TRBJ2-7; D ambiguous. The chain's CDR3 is CASSLALGAYEQYF. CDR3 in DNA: TGTGCCAGCAGCTTGGCCCTAGGAGCCTACGAGCAGTACTTC.